This TCR beta chain was sequenced during a study of early T cells in non-severe SARS-CoV-2 infection. TCRdb reprocessed the 5' RACE reads via MiXCR and lists one record per CDR3 protein. This sample yields some 37,000 distinct CDR3 sequences, of which 8% to 10% are seen a single time; roughly 12% belongs to the top ten. This clonotype has just a few counts. Germline trimming cut 6 bases from V and 8 bases from J; bases unmatched to any gene: 12. The CDR3 has 14 amino acids. The germline V gene encodes CDR1 SQVTM and CDR2 ANQGSEA. Sequencing input: whole blood. This rearrangement joins TRBV29-1 to TRBJ2-1; 8 bases agree with TRBD1. This clonotype originated in an adult who was a healthcare worker with PCR-confirmed SARS-CoV-2 infection or an uninfected control (not recorded which). The CDR3 DNA follows: TGCAGCGTCCTAGGACAGGGAGCCTATGATGAGCAGTTCTTC. It encodes CSVLGQGAYDEQFF.